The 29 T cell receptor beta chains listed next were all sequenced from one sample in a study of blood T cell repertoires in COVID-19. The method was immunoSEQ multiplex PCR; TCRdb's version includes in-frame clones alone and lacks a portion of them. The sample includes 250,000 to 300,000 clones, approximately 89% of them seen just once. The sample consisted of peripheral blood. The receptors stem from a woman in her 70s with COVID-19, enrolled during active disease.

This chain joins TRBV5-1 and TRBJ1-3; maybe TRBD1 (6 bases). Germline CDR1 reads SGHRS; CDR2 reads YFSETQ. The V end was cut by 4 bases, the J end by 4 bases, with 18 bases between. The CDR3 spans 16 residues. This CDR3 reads CASSRSLGARGNTIYF. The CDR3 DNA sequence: TGCGCCAGCAGCCGGAGTCTGGGGGCGAGGGGAAACACCATATATTTT.

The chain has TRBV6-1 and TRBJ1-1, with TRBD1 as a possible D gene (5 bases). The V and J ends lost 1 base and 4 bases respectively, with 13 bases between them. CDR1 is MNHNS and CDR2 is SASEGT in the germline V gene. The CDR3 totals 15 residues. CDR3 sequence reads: CASSEVGGGRTEAFF. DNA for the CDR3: TGTGCCAGCAGTGAAGTGGGGGGGGGTCGCACTGAAGCTTTCTTT.

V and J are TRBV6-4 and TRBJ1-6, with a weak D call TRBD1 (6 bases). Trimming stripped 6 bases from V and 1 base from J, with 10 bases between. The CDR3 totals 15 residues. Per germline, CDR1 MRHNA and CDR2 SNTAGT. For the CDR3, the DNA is TGTGCCAGCAGCCCCAGGGGTTCCTATAATTCACCCCTCCACTTT. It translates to CASSPRGSYNSPLHF.

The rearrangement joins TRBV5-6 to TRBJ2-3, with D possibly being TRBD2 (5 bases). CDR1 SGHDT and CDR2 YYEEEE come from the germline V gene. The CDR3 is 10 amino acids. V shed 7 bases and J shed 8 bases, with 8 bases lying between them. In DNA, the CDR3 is TGTGCCAGCGGCCGGGGTACGCAGTATTTT. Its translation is CASGRGTQYF.

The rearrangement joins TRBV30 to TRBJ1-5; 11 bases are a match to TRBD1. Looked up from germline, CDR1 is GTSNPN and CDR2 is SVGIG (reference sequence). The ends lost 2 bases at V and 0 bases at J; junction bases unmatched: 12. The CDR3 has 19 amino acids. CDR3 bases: TGTGCCTGGAGTAGGGGCCTGGACAGGGGGCTGTATAGCAATCAGCCCCAGCATTTT. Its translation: CAWSRGLDRGLYSNQPQHF.

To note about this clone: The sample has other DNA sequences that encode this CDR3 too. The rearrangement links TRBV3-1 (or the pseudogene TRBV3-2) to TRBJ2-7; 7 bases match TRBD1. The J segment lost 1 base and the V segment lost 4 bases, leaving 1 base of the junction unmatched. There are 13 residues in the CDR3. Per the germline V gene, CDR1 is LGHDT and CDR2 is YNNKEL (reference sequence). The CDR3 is CASSPTGSYEQYF. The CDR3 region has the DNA TGTGCCAGCAGCCCGACAGGGTCCTACGAGCAGTACTTC.

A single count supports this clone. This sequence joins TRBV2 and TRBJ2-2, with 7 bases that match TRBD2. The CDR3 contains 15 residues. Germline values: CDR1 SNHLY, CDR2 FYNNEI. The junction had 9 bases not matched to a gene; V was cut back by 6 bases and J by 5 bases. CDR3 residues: CASREAGVGTGELFF. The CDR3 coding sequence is TGTGCCAGCAGGGAGGCGGGGGTTGGTACCGGGGAGCTGTTTTTT.

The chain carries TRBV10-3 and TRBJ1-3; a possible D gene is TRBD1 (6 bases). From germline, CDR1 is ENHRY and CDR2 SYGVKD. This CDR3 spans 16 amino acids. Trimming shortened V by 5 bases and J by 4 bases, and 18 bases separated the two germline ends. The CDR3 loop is CAISLTGILGGNTIYF. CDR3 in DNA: TGTGCCATCAGTCTAACAGGGATCCTAGGAGGAAACACCATATATTTT.

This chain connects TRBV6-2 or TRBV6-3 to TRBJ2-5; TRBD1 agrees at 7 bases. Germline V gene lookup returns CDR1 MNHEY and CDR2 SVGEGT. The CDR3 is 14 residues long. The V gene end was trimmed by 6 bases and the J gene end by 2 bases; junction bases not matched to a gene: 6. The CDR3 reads CASRPRDRQETQYF. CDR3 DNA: TGTGCCAGCAGACCTAGGGACAGACAAGAGACCCAGTACTTC.

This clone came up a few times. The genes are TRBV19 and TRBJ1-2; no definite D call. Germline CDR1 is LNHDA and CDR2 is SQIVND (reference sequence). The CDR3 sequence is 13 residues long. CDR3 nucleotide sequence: TGTGCAACTTCAATCAGGACTAACTATGGCTACACCTTC. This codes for CATSIRTNYGYTF.

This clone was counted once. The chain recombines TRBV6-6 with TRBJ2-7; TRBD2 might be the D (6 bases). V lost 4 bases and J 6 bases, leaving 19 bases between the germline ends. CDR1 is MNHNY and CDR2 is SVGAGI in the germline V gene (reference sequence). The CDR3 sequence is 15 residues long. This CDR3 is CASSSPGLRVSEQYF. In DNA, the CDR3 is TGTGCCAGCAGTTCCCCGGGACTTAGGGTTTCCGAGCAGTACTTC.

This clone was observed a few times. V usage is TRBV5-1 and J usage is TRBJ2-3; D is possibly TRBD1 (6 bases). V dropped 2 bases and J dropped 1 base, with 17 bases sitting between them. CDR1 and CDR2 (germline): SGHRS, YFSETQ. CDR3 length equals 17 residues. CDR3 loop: CASSLGSQGMGTDTQYF. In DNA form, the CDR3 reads TGCGCCAGCAGCTTAGGTTCCCAGGGGATGGGCACAGATACGCAGTATTTT. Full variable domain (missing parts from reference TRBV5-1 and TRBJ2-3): KAGVTQTPRYLIKTRGQQVTLSCSPISGHRSVSWYQQTPGQGLQFLFEYFSETQRNKGNFPGRFSGRQFSNSRSEMNVSTLELGDSALYLCASSLGSQGMGTDTQYFGPGTRLTVL.

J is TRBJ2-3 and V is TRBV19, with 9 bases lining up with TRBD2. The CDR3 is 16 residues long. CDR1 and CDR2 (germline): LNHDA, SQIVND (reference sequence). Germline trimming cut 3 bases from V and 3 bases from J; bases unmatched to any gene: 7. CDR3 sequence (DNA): TGTGCCAGTAGTATGATCGCGGGAGGGCTTACAGATACGCAGTATTTT. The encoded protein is CASSMIAGGLTDTQYF.

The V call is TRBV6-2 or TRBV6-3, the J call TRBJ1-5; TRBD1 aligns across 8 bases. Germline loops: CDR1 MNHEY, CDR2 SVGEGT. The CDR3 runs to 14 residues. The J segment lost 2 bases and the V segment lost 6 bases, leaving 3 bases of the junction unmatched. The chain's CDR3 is CASSKTGGNQPQHF. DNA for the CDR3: TGTGCCAGCAGCAAGACAGGGGGCAATCAGCCCCAGCATTTT.

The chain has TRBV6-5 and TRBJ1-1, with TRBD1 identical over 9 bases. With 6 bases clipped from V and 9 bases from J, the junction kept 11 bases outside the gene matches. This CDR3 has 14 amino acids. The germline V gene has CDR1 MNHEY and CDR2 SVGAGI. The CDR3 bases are TGTGCCAGCAGGGGGGGGACAGGGCTTCGGAAAGCTTTCTTT. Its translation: CASRGGTGLRKAFF.

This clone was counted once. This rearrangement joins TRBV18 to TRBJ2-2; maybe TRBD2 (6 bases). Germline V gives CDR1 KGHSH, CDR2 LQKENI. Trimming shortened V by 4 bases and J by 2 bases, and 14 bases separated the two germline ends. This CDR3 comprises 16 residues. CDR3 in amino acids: CASSQGAGRNTGELFF. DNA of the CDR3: TGTGCCAGCTCACAAGGAGCGGGCCGAAACACCGGGGAGCTGTTTTTT.

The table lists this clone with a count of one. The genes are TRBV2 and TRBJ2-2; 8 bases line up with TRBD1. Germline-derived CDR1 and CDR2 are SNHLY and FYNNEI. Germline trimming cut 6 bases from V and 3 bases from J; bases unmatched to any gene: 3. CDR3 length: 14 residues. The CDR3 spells CASRTGAYTGELFF. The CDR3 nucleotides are TGTGCCAGCAGGACAGGGGCCTACACCGGGGAGCTGTTTTTT.

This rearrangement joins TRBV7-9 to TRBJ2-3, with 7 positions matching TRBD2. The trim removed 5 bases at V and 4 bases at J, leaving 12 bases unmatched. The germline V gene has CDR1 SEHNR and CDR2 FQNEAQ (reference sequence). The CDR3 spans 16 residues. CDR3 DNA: TGTGCCAGCAGCCGGATGAGTAGCGGGTTCGCAGATACGCAGTATTTT. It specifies CASSRMSSGFADTQYF.

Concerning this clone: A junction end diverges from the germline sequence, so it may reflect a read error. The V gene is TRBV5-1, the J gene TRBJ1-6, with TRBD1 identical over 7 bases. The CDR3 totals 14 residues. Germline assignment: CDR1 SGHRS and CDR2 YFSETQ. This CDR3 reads CASSLGQRSSPLHF. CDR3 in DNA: TGCGCCAGCAGTTTGGGACAGAGGAGTTCACCCCTCCACTTT.

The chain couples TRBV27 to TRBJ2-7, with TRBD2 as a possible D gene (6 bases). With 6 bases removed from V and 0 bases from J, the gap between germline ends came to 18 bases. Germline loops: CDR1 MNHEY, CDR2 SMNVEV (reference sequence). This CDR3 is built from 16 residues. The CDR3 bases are TGTGCCAGCAGCGCAACGGGACTGGACCCCTCCTACGAGCAGTACTTC. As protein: CASSATGLDPSYEQYF.

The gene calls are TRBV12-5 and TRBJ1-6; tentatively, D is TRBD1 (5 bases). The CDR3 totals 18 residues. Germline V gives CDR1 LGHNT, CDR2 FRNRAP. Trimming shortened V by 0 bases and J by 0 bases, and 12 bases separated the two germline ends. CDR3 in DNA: TGTGCTAGTGGTTTGGTAGTCACAGGCCTCTCCTATAATTCACCCCTCCACTTT. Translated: CASGLVVTGLSYNSPLHF.

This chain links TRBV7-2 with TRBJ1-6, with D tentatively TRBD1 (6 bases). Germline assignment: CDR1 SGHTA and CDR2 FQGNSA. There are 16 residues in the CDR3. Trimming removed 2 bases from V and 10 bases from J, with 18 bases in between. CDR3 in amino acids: CASSLWGLDPESPLHF. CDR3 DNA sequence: TGTGCCAGCAGCTTATGGGGGCTTGATCCCGAATCACCCCTCCACTTT.

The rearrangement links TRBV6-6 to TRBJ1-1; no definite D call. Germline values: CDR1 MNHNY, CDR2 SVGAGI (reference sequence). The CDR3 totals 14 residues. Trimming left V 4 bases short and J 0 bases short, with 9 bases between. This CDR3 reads CASSSTDLNTEAFF. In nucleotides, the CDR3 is TGTGCCAGCAGTTCCACAGATTTGAACACTGAAGCTTTCTTT.

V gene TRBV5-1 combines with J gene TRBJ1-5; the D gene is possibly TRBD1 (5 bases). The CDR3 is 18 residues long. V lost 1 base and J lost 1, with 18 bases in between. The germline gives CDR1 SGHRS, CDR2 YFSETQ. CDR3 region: CASSLWGVLTDSNQPQHF. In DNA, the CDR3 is TGCGCCAGCAGCTTGTGGGGGGTTTTGACAGACAGCAATCAGCCCCAGCATTTT.

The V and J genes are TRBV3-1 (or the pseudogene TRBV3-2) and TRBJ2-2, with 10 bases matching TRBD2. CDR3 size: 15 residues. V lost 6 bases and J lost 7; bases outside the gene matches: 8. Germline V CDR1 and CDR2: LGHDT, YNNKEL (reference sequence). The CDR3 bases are TGTGCCAGCAGTAGCGGGAGGAATTCTCACGGGGAGCTGTTTTTT. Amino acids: CASSSGRNSHGELFF.

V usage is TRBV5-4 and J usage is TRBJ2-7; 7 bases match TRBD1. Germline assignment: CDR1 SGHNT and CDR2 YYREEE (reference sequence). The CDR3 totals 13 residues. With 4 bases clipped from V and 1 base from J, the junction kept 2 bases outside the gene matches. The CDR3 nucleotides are TGTGCCAGCAGCCCACAGGGGTCCTACGAGCAGTACTTC. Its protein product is CASSPQGSYEQYF.

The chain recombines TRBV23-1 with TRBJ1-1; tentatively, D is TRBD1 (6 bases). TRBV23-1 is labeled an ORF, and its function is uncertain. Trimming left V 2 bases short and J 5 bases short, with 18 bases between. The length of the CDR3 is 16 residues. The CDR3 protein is CASSQIPTTGKTEAFF. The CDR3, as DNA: TGCGCCAGCAGTCAAATCCCCACCACAGGGAAGACTGAAGCTTTCTTT.

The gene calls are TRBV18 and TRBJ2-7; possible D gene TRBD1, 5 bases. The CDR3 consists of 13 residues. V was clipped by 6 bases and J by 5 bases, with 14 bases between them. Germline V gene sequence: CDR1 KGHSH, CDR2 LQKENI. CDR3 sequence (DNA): TGTGCCAGCTCGGGGCCGGGTCGGAACGAGCAGTACTTC. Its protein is CASSGPGRNEQYF.

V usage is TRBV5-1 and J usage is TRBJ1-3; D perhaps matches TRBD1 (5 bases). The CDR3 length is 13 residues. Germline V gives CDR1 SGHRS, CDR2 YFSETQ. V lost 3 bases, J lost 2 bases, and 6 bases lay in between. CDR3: CASSSRAGNTIYF. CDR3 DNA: TGCGCCAGCAGCTCCAGGGCTGGAAACACCATATATTTT. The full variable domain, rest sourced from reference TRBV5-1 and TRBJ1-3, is KAGVTQTPRYLIKTRGQQVTLSCSPISGHRSVSWYQQTPGQGLQFLFEYFSETQRNKGNFPGRFSGRQFSNSRSEMNVSTLELGDSALYLCASSSRAGNTIYFGEGSWLTVV.